This section outlines one T cell receptor (beta chain) sequence together with its context. The antigen is undetermined. Sampled while nominally healthy, donors likely had unrecorded immune exposures. The sample is drawn from a study of cytomegalovirus exposure and HLA in healthy donors. PCR primers comprised 60 Vbeta and 13 Jbeta primers. Only in-frame clones appear in the TCRdb table, and some are missing; sequencing was by immunoSEQ multiplex PCR. The table shows roughly 190,000 clones, with around 82% occurring only once. CDR1 and CDR2 from the germline V gene are SGHTA and FQGNSA. The length of the CDR3 is 14 residues. V was clipped by 3 bases and J by 3 bases, with 12 bases between them. Overall study findings and caveats: Earlier findings revealed that most TCR beta V segments proved productive either about 87% or about 30% of the time. In most subjects, TCR beta sequences reportedly gave accurate predictions of HLA-A and HLA-B alleles. A later analysis, which compared TCR beta chains of equal frequency, found the HLA-associated ones more clonally expanded.

Sequencing used PBMCs. The sequence was obtained from a woman in her twenties or thirties in good health and CMV-seropositive. The J gene is TRBJ2-7, the V gene TRBV7-2; TRBD1 is a possible D gene (5 bases). In DNA, the CDR3 is TGTGCCAGCAGCTTCCAGGGTAAGGTCTACGAGCAGTACTTC. As protein: CASSFQGKVYEQYF.